The next 2 T cell receptor beta chains were all read from a single sample in a study of blood T cells in healthy people across ages. Then a second PCR, running roughly 7 to 11 cycles, was carried out with a sample-barcoded 5' primer and a J-beta primer mix. From the 5' RACE reads, TCRdb called clonotypes with MiXCR, one entry per CDR3 protein. This table has about 570,000 distinct CDR3 sequences, approximately 27% appearing once. Sample: blood. The receptor set was obtained from a woman aged 70 to 79 in good health.

This chain links TRBV11-1 with TRBJ2-1; D ambiguous. CDR3 length: 13 residues. Germline V gene data show CDR1 as SGHAT and CDR2 as FQDESV (reference sequence). With 8 bases removed from V and 5 bases from J, the gap between germline ends came to 13 bases. The CDR3 DNA is TGTGCCAGCCGTGACTCCGCGGACAATGAGCAGTTCTTC. Its protein product is CASRDSADNEQFF. Combining the CDR3 with reference TRBV11-1 and TRBJ2-1 gives the whole variable domain EAEVAQSPRYKITEKSQAVAFWCDPISGHATLYWYRQILGQGPELLVQFQDESVVDDSQLPKDRFSAERLKGVDSTLKIQPAELGDSAMYLCASRDSADNEQFFGPGTRLTVL.

J is TRBJ1-2 and V is TRBV20-1, with D perhaps matching TRBD1 (6 bases). Germline V gene sequence: CDR1 DFQATT, CDR2 SNEGSKA (reference sequence). The CDR3 sequence is 12 residues long. V dropped 3 bases and J dropped 6 bases, with 11 bases sitting between them. This CDR3 is CSASRGSDGYTF. CDR3 nucleotide sequence: TGCAGTGCTAGCAGGGGATCGGATGGCTACACCTTC.